Below are 32 T cell receptor beta chains sequenced from a single sample in a study of PD-1 blockade in classical Hodgkin lymphoma. Every single patient, without exception, relapsed after autologous stem cell transplantation, and brentuximab vedotin exposure varied. Produced via immunoSEQ multiplex PCR; TCRdb's table is partial and in-frame only. The sample has approximately 51,000 clones; 73% are singletons. The sequenced sample was peripheral blood mononuclear cells (PBMCs), obtained before the second cycle of nivolumab. These receptors were taken from a human donor with classical Hodgkin lymphoma.

The V and J genes are TRBV6-6 and TRBJ1-1; unclear D gene. Germline lookup yields CDR1 MNHNY and CDR2 SVGAGI (reference sequence). There are 13 residues in the CDR3. Trimming took off 2 bases at V and 11 bases at J, with 15 bases between the two ends. The CDR3 nucleotides are TGTGCCAGCAGTTACGCGGCACTCACGGAGGCTTTCTTT. As protein: CASSYAALTEAFF.

V is TRBV6-5 and J is TRBJ2-5; 8 nucleotides match TRBD2. The CDR3 consists of 16 residues. The V gene's germline CDR1 is MNHEY and CDR2 SVGAGI. The trim removed 0 bases at V and 2 bases at J, leaving 5 bases unmatched. CDR3 residues: CASSYSASGLQETQYF. Written as DNA, the CDR3 is TGTGCCAGCAGTTACTCGGCTAGCGGGTTACAAGAGACCCAGTACTTC.

As DNA, the CDR3 is TGTGCCAGCTCACCGTTTGATGTGGCTCAGCCCCAGCATTTT. The encoded protein is CASSPFDVAQPQHF. The chain has TRBV18 and TRBJ1-5; D gene uncertain. Trimming took 3 bases from V and 6 from J, leaving 12 bases between them. The CDR3 totals 14 residues. Germline lookup yields CDR1 KGHSH and CDR2 LQKENI.

V and J are TRBV30 and TRBJ2-1; D is perhaps TRBD2 (6 bases). With 0 bases removed from V and 7 bases from J, the gap between germline ends came to 25 bases. CDR1 and CDR2 (germline): GTSNPN, SVGIG (reference sequence). This CDR3 has 18 residues. The CDR3 is CAWSVILRVGGYVNEQFF. The CDR3 bases are TGTGCCTGGAGTGTCATTCTTCGGGTGGGAGGTTATGTGAATGAGCAGTTCTTC.

V and J are TRBV7-7 and TRBJ2-3; TRBD1 aligns across 9 bases. Germline V CDR1 and CDR2: SSHAT, FNYEAQ (reference sequence). Unmatched junction bases numbered 4, after V lost 5 bases and J lost 1 base. The CDR3 covers 15 residues. The DNA for the CDR3 is TGTGCCAGCAGCCAGACAGGGGGAGGCACAGATACGCAGTATTTT. This sequence encodes CASSQTGGGTDTQYF.

A single count supports this clone. This chain joins TRBV4-2 and TRBJ2-1; D unresolved. The germline V gene has CDR1 LGHNA and CDR2 YNFKEQ. V lost 1 base, J lost 0 bases, and 10 bases lay in between. The CDR3 extends over 16 amino acids. CDR3 in amino acids: CASSQGLSDSYNEQFF. CDR3 sequence (DNA): TGTGCCAGCAGCCAAGGCTTGAGCGACTCCTACAATGAGCAGTTCTTC.

This clone occurred a few times. The chain is built from TRBV28 and TRBJ2-1; D is undetermined. This CDR3 comprises 14 residues. Trimming removed 3 bases from V and 4 bases from J, with 10 bases in between. From germline, CDR1 is MDHEN and CDR2 SYDVKM. DNA for the CDR3: TGTGCCAGCAGTTTTTACGGGCCTTACAATGAGCAGTTCTTC. Residues: CASSFYGPYNEQFF.

The V call is TRBV13, the J call TRBJ2-7; the match to TRBD2 covers 12 bases. Germline V gene data show CDR1 as PRHDT and CDR2 as FYEKMQ (reference sequence). The CDR3 loop spans 19 amino acids. V shed 2 bases and J 2 bases; nucleotides not matched to a gene: 13. The CDR3 here is CASSLRGRLAGALTYEQYF. The CDR3 nucleotides read TGTGCCAGCAGCTTAAGGGGGAGACTAGCGGGAGCACTTACCTACGAGCAGTACTTC.

V usage is TRBV6-5 and J usage is TRBJ1-5; 8 bases align to TRBD1. CDR3 size: 14 residues. Looked up from germline, CDR1 is MNHEY and CDR2 is SVGAGI. Germline trimming cut 2 bases from V and 7 bases from J; bases unmatched to any gene: 4. CDR3: CASSYRTGRQPQHF. The DNA of the CDR3 is TGTGCCAGCAGTTACCGGACAGGGAGGCAGCCCCAGCATTTT.

The rearrangement uses TRBV7-9 and TRBJ1-1; 7 positions match TRBD1. Germline V CDR1 and CDR2: SEHNR, FQNEAQ (reference sequence). The CDR3 is 13 amino acids. With V trimmed by 1 base and J by 4 bases, 0 bases remained unmatched. CDR3 region: CASSLDRGTEAFF. Here the CDR3 DNA reads TGTGCCAGCAGCTTAGACAGGGGCACTGAAGCTTTCTTT.

V is TRBV5-1 and J is TRBJ2-5; D not resolved. The V and J ends lost 1 base and 1 base respectively, with 8 bases between them. The CDR3 sequence is 14 residues long. Germline CDR1 is SGHRS and CDR2 is YFSETQ. This CDR3 is CASSLKWPQETQYF. In DNA form, the CDR3 reads TGCGCCAGCAGCTTGAAATGGCCCCAAGAGACCCAGTACTTC.

The chain recombines TRBV28 with TRBJ2-2; D not certain. In germline, CDR1 is MDHEN, CDR2 SYDVKM. The V gene lost 6 bases and the J gene lost 5 bases, with 10 bases spanning the gap. This CDR3 is 13 amino acids long. This CDR3 is CASRPFGTGELFF. The CDR3 nucleotides read TGTGCCAGCAGGCCTTTTGGGACCGGGGAGCTGTTTTTT.

The chain recombines TRBV7-6 with TRBJ2-5; D possibly corresponds to TRBD2 (5 bases). This CDR3 is 14 amino acids long. The germline V and J ends were trimmed by 3 bases and 5 bases, with 13 bases remaining between them. The germline V gene encodes CDR1 SGHVS and CDR2 FNYEAQ. CDR3 loop: CASSLEALRETQYF. The CDR3 DNA sequence: TGTGCCAGCAGCTTGGAGGCACTCCGGGAGACCCAGTACTTC.

The rearrangement links TRBV4-1 to TRBJ2-5, with 9 bases aligning to TRBD2. This CDR3 has 15 amino acids. Germline V gives CDR1 MGHRA, CDR2 YSYEKL. The J segment lost 5 bases and the V segment lost 2 bases, leaving 6 bases of the junction unmatched. The CDR3 protein is CASSQISGRGETQYF. CDR3 DNA: TGCGCCAGCAGCCAAATTAGCGGGAGAGGGGAGACCCAGTACTTC.

This rearrangement joins TRBV27 to TRBJ1-2; D uncertain. The CDR3 is made up of 13 amino acids. V lost 3 bases and J 2 bases, leaving 7 bases between the germline ends. Germline values: CDR1 MNHEY, CDR2 SMNVEV (reference sequence). The CDR3 sequence is CASSLRGNYGYTF. Written as DNA, the CDR3 is TGTGCCAGCAGTTTGCGCGGGAACTATGGCTACACCTTC.

The gene calls are TRBV19 and TRBJ1-5, with D perhaps matching TRBD1 (6 bases). Germline loops: CDR1 LNHDA, CDR2 SQIVND (reference sequence). CDR3 length: 18 residues. Trimming shortened V by 0 bases and J by 0 bases, and 15 bases separated the two germline ends. The CDR3 nucleotides read TGTGCCAGTAGTATAGACCCCAACAGGGACTCTAGCAATCAGCCCCAGCATTTT. It encodes CASSIDPNRDSSNQPQHF.

This rearrangement joins TRBV18 to TRBJ1-1; 11 positions agree with TRBD1. The CDR3 covers 16 residues. Germline loops: CDR1 KGHSH, CDR2 LQKENI. With 3 bases clipped from V and 5 bases from J, the junction kept 8 bases outside the gene matches. The CDR3 nucleotides read TGTGCCAGCTCACCCCGGACAGGGGGCCGGATTACTGAAGCTTTCTTT. Its protein is CASSPRTGGRITEAFF.

This chain links TRBV4-1 with TRBJ2-3; no reliable D call. The CDR3 totals 13 residues. V was shortened by 2 bases and J by 2 bases, with 5 bases between the two germline ends. CDR1 is MGHRA and CDR2 is YSYEKL in the germline V gene. The CDR3 is CASSQRSTDTQYF. Written as DNA, the CDR3 is TGCGCCAGCAGCCAACGCTCCACAGATACGCAGTATTTT.

The chain joins TRBV7-2 to TRBJ2-7, with D unresolved. Germline CDR1 reads SGHTA; CDR2 reads FQGNSA. The CDR3 contains 17 residues. V lost 2 bases and J lost 3, with 20 bases in between. CDR3 DNA: TGTGCCAGCAGCTTAAGGTTTGCGGCAGAAGCTTACTACGAGCAGTACTTC. Its translation is CASSLRFAAEAYYEQYF. The full variable domain, its missing parts supplied by reference TRBV7-2 and TRBJ2-7, is GAGVSQSPSNKVTEKGKDVELRCDPISGHTALYWYRQSLGQGLEFLIYFQGNSAPDKSGLPSDRFSAERTGGSVSTLTIQRTQQEDSAVYLCASSLRFAAEAYYEQYFGPGTRLTVT.

This clone has just a few counts. This sequence joins TRBV5-5 and TRBJ2-2; 9 bases are a match to TRBD1. CDR3 size: 16 residues. The V gene's germline CDR1 is SGHKS and CDR2 YYEKEE (reference sequence). The V and J ends lost 5 bases and 6 bases, in that order; junction bases with no gene match: 11. The CDR3 DNA sequence: TGTGCCAGCAGTCTTGGACCGGGACAGGGCGCCGGGGAGCTGTTTTTT. It encodes CASSLGPGQGAGELFF. The whole variable domain, remainder taken from reference TRBV5-5 and TRBJ2-2, is DAGVTQSPTHLIKTRGQQVTLRCSPISGHKSVSWYQQVLGQGPQFIFQYYEKEERGRGNFPDRFSARQFPNYSSELNVNALLLGDSALYLCASSLGPGQGAGELFFGEGSRLTVL.

This chain connects TRBV5-3 to TRBJ2-7; 11 nucleotides match TRBD1. TRBV5-3 is an open reading frame, and its role is uncertain. Germline trimming cut 3 bases from V and 4 bases from J; bases unmatched to any gene: 6. The CDR3 totals 15 residues. Here the CDR3 reads CARSWDRGLRYEQYF. CDR3 nucleotide sequence: TGTGCCAGAAGCTGGGACAGGGGGTTAAGGTACGAGCAGTACTTC.

The V gene is TRBV19, the J gene TRBJ1-5; D is unclear. V was trimmed by 7 bases and J by 6 bases, leaving 13 bases between them. CDR1 is LNHDA and CDR2 is SQIVND in the germline V gene (reference sequence). This CDR3 contains 13 residues. CDR3 in amino acids: CASNKQSAQPQHF. The CDR3 DNA reads TGTGCCAGTAACAAGCAATCGGCTCAGCCCCAGCATTTT.

In this sample, this clone turned up a few times. The rearrangement links TRBV7-2 to TRBJ2-2; D unresolved. The germline V gene encodes CDR1 SGHTA and CDR2 FQGNSA. The CDR3 extends over 15 amino acids. The V end was cut by 1 base, the J end by 5 bases, with 11 bases between. The CDR3 coding sequence is TGTGCCAGCAGCTTAGATAGGGTTATAACCGGGGAGCTGTTTTTT. Amino acids: CASSLDRVITGELFF.

The V and J genes are TRBV7-2 and TRBJ2-7, with D perhaps given as TRBD1 or TRBD2 (6 bases each). This CDR3 has 14 amino acids. Germline CDR1 reads SGHTA; CDR2 reads FQGNSA. Trimming removed 4 bases at V and 0 bases at J, with 10 bases between. Written as DNA, the CDR3 is TGTGCCAGCAGCTCCGGGGGCAGCTCCTACGAGCAGTACTTC. Its translation is CASSSGGSSYEQYF.

J is TRBJ2-7 and V is TRBV7-2; 7 positions agree with TRBD1. With V trimmed by 5 bases and J by 0 bases, 7 bases remained unmatched. The CDR3 loop spans 15 amino acids. Per the germline V gene, CDR1 is SGHTA and CDR2 is FQGNSA. The CDR3 DNA reads TGTGCCAGCAGCCTGAGGACAGGAAACTCCTACGAGCAGTACTTC. Translated, it gives CASSLRTGNSYEQYF.

The V gene is TRBV27, the J gene TRBJ2-7, with D possibly matching TRBD1 (5 bases). With 6 bases removed from V and 0 bases from J, the gap between germline ends came to 6 bases. Looked up from germline, CDR1 is MNHEY and CDR2 is SMNVEV (reference sequence). The CDR3 runs to 12 residues. In DNA, the CDR3 is TGTGCCAGCAGCCAGGGCTCCTACGAGCAGTACTTC. Protein: CASSQGSYEQYF.

The chain has TRBV18 and TRBJ2-5; 11 bases fit TRBD2. The length of the CDR3 is 15 residues. The ends lost 4 bases at V and 1 base at J; junction bases unmatched: 2. The V gene's germline CDR1 is KGHSH and CDR2 LQKENI. CDR3 loop: CASSRLAGSQETQYF. The DNA of the CDR3 is TGTGCCAGCTCACGACTAGCGGGGTCCCAAGAGACCCAGTACTTC.

The chain has TRBV7-3 and TRBJ2-3, with D perhaps matching TRBD1 or TRBD2 (5 bases each). The germline V gene has CDR1 SGHTA and CDR2 FQGTGA. Trimming cost V 4 bases and J 2 bases, with 10 bases left between them. This CDR3 comprises 14 residues. The CDR3 protein is CASSSGTLTDTQYF. CDR3 bases: TGTGCCAGCAGCTCCGGGACCCTCACAGATACGCAGTATTTT.

In this sample, this clone turned up a few times. The chain recombines TRBV27 with TRBJ2-3, with D possibly called TRBD1 or TRBD2 (5 bases each). The CDR3 loop spans 15 amino acids. With 7 bases removed from V and 0 bases from J, the gap between germline ends came to 14 bases. Germline lookup yields CDR1 MNHEY and CDR2 SMNVEV (reference sequence). Here the CDR3 DNA reads TGTGCCAGCACCCGGAGAGGGGCTAGCACAGATACGCAGTATTTT. Translated, it gives CASTRRGASTDTQYF.

The rearrangement links TRBV6-5 to TRBJ2-7, with D perhaps TRBD1 (5 bases). The germline V gene has CDR1 MNHEY and CDR2 SVGAGI. Deletions cut 6 bases from V and 3 bases from J, with 18 bases between. The CDR3 covers 15 residues. The CDR3 here is CASSRLGKGFYEQYF. The DNA for the CDR3 is TGTGCCAGCAGCCGCCTGGGGAAGGGGTTCTACGAGCAGTACTTC.

The chain uses TRBV30 and TRBJ2-7, with D unresolved. Germline assignment: CDR1 GTSNPN and CDR2 SVGIG (reference sequence). Trimming removed 1 base from V and 4 bases from J, with 11 bases in between. The CDR3 has 13 residues. The DNA of the CDR3 is TGTGCCTGGAGTGGTGGTGTCTTATACGAGCAGTACTTC. Amino acids: CAWSGGVLYEQYF.

The chain has TRBV6-6 and TRBJ1-4; tentatively, D is TRBD1 (5 bases). Trimming shortened V by 6 bases and J by 12 bases, and 26 bases separated the two germline ends. The CDR3 runs 16 residues. Germline CDR1 and CDR2: MNHNY and SVGAGI (reference sequence). Here the CDR3 reads CASRGPGTEVMVELFF. DNA of the CDR3: TGTGCCAGCAGAGGGCCTGGGACTGAAGTAATGGTGGAACTGTTTTTT.